A single sample gave rise to the 10 T cell receptor beta chains below, sequenced in a study of cytomegalovirus exposure and HLA in healthy donors. This PCR relied on a set of 60 Vbeta primers and 13 Jbeta primers. Method: immunoSEQ multiplex PCR; TCRdb's copy keeps in-frame clones and lacks some. Of some 91,000 clones listed, approximately 89% are singletons. Material: PBMCs. The receptors derive from a man aged 30-40 years in good health and CMV-seropositive.

The chain has TRBV5-5 and TRBJ2-7, with 7 bases identical to TRBD1. This CDR3 is built from 14 residues. The germline gives CDR1 SGHKS, CDR2 YYEKEE (reference sequence). V shed 1 base, J shed 2 bases, and the junction held 3 bases outside the gene matches. The CDR3 DNA reads TGTGCCAGCAGCTTGACGGGACAGACCTACGAGCAGTACTTC. Translated, it gives CASSLTGQTYEQYF.

Only a few counts were recorded for this clone. V gene TRBV29-1 combines with J gene TRBJ1-1, with 7 positions matching TRBD1. The CDR3 has 15 amino acids. The germline gives CDR1 SQVTM, CDR2 ANQGSEA. V was pared by 7 bases and J by 0 bases, with 11 bases of the junction left unmatched. In DNA form, the CDR3 reads TGCAGCGCCAGAAGTAGGACAGGAATGAACACTGAAGCTTTCTTT. Translation: CSARSRTGMNTEAFF.

The chain has TRBV5-1 and TRBJ2-1, with 11 nucleotides matching TRBD2. The CDR3 covers 15 residues. V lost 6 bases and J lost 9; bases outside the gene matches: 11. Germline V gene sequence: CDR1 SGHRS, CDR2 YFSETQ. The chain's CDR3 is CASTPTSGSGFEQFF. The CDR3 bases are TGCGCCAGCACACCTACTAGCGGGAGCGGGTTTGAGCAGTTCTTC.

The chain employs TRBV7-6 and TRBJ2-1, with D perhaps TRBD2 (5 bases). The ends were cut back, 1 base at V and 4 bases at J, with 20 bases in the middle. The CDR3 covers 18 residues. The V gene's germline CDR1 is SGHVS and CDR2 FNYEAQ. Written as DNA, the CDR3 is TGTGCCAGCAGCTTAGTTTTTAAGCGGAGACTGGTATACAATGAGCAGTTCTTC. Translation: CASSLVFKRRLVYNEQFF.

The V call is TRBV4-1, the J call TRBJ1-3; no firm D call. Deletions cut 1 base from V and 4 bases from J, with 8 bases between. The CDR3 is made up of 14 amino acids. CDR1 MGHRA and CDR2 YSYEKL come from the germline V gene. The CDR3 protein is CASSQVLSGNTIYF. CDR3 DNA: TGCGCCAGCAGCCAAGTCCTTTCGGGAAACACCATATATTTT.

The rearrangement joins TRBV7-2 to TRBJ1-2; the D gene is possibly TRBD1 (5 bases). V was trimmed by 1 base and J by 4 bases, leaving 7 bases between them. The germline CDR1 and CDR2 sequences are SGHTA and FQGNSA. This CDR3 is 13 amino acids long. The CDR3 DNA follows: TGTGCCAGCAGCTTAGGGACATTCTATGGCTACACCTTC. It is translated as CASSLGTFYGYTF. The whole variable domain, remainder taken from reference TRBV7-2 and TRBJ1-2, is GAGVSQSPSNKVTEKGKDVELRCDPISGHTALYWYRQSLGQGLEFLIYFQGNSAPDKSGLPSDRFSAERTGGSVSTLTIQRTQQEDSAVYLCASSLGTFYGYTFGSGTRLTVV.

This clone was observed a few times. The V call is TRBV28, the J call TRBJ2-5; possible D gene TRBD1, 6 bases. Per germline, CDR1 MDHEN and CDR2 SYDVKM. The CDR3 length is 14 residues. V dropped 5 bases and J dropped 4 bases, with 14 bases sitting between them. The DNA for the CDR3 is TGTGCCAGCAGTGATACAGGGAAAGGAGAGACCCAGTACTTC. This gives the protein CASSDTGKGETQYF.

The chain is built from TRBV10-3 and TRBJ1-1, with D maybe TRBD1 (6 bases). Germline V gene data show CDR1 as ENHRY and CDR2 as SYGVKD. The V and J ends lost 6 bases and 7 bases respectively, with 21 bases between them. CDR3 length equals 15 residues. CDR3 DNA: TGTGCCATCAGACCTACCGGGGGGCAGATTAATGAAGCTTTCTTT. Its protein product is CAIRPTGGQINEAFF.

J is TRBJ1-1 and V is TRBV27, with D possibly matching TRBD1 (5 bases). There are 12 residues in the CDR3. Looked up from germline, CDR1 is MNHEY and CDR2 is SMNVEV (reference sequence). The V end lost 3 bases, the J end lost 11 bases, and 13 bases lay between the germline ends. CDR3 coding DNA: TGTGCCAGCAGTTTTCCGGGGGTAGACGCTTTCTTT. The encoded protein is CASSFPGVDAFF.

This rearrangement joins TRBV5-1 to TRBJ2-7; no definite D call. Per germline, CDR1 SGHRS and CDR2 YFSETQ. V shed 1 base and J shed 2 bases, with 10 bases lying between them. This CDR3 has 14 amino acids. The chain's CDR3 is CASSLRPEAYEQYF. CDR3 coding DNA: TGCGCCAGCAGCTTGAGGCCAGAGGCCTACGAGCAGTACTTC.